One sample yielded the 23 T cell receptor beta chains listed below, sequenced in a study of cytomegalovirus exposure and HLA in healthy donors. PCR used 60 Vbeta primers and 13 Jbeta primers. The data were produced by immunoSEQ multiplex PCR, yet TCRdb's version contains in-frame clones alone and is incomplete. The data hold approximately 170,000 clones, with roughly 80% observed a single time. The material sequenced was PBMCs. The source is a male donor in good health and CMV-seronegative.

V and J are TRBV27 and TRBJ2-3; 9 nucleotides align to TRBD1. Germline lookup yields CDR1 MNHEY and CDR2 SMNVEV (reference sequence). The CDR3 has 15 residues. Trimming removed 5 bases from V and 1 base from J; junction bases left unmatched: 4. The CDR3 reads CASSAQGARTDTQYF. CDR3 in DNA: TGTGCCAGCAGTGCACAGGGGGCGCGCACAGATACGCAGTATTTT.

In nucleotides, the CDR3 is TGTGCCTGGAGGCCAGGTAACACTGAAGCTTTCTTT. Translated: CAWRPGNTEAFF. The rearrangement uses TRBV30 and TRBJ1-1; D uncertain. Germline assignment: CDR1 GTSNPN and CDR2 SVGIG (reference sequence). The CDR3 consists of 12 residues. V shed 3 bases and J shed 2 bases, with 7 bases lying between them. The full variable domain, with the rest looked up from reference TRBV30 and TRBJ1-1, is SQTIHQWPATLVQPVGSPLSLECTVEGTSNPNLYWYRQAAGRGLQLLFYSVGIGQISSEVPQNLSASRPQDRQFILSSKKLLLSDSGFYLCAWRPGNTEAFFGQGTRLTVV.

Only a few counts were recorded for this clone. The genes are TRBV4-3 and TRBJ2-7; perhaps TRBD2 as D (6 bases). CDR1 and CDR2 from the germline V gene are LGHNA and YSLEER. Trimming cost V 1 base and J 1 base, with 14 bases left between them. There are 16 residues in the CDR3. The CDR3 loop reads CASSQVLASRSYEQYF. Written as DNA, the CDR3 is TGCGCCAGCAGCCAAGTTCTAGCGTCGCGGTCCTACGAGCAGTACTTC.

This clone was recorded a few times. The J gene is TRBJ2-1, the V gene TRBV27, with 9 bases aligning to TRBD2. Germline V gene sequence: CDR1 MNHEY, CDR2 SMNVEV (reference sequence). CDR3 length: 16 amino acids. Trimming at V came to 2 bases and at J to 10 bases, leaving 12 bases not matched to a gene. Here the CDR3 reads CASSLAGGSLEVEQFF. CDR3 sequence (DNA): TGTGCCAGCAGTTTAGCGGGAGGGTCCCTTGAGGTCGAGCAGTTCTTC.

CDR3 loop: CASSETSGSSYEQYF. DNA for the CDR3: TGTGCCAGCAGCGAGACTAGCGGGAGTTCCTACGAGCAGTACTTC. The V call is TRBV11-2, the J call TRBJ2-7, with TRBD2 matching over 12 bases. This CDR3 is built from 15 residues. Germline V lookup: CDR1 SGHAT, CDR2 FQNNGV. V shed 5 bases and J 1 base; nucleotides not matched to a gene: 3. Supplemented by reference TRBV11-2 and TRBJ2-7, the full variable domain reads EAGVAQSPRYKIIEKRQSVAFWCNPISGHATLYWYQQILGQGPKLLIQFQNNGVVDDSQLPKDRFSAERLKGVDSTLKIQPAKLEDSAVYLCASSETSGSSYEQYFGPGTRLTVT.

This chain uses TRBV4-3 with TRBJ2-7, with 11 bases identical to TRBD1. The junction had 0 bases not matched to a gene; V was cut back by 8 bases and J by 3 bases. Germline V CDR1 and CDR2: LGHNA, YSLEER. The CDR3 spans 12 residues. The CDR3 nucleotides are TGCGCCAGCGGGACAGGGGGCTACGAGCAGTACTTC. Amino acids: CASGTGGYEQYF.

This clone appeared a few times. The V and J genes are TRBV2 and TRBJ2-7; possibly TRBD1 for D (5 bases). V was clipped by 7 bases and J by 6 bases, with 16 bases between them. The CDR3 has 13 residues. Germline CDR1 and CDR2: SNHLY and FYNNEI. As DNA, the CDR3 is TGTGCCAGCACCCTGTCACAGGTCTCCGAGCAGTACTTC. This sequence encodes CASTLSQVSEQYF.

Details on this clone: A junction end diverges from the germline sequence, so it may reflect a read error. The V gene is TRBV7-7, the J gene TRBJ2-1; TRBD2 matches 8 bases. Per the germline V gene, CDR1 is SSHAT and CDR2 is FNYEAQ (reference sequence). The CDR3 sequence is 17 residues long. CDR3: CASSLNPSGSSYNEQFF. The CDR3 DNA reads TGTGCTAGCAGCTTAAATCCCAGCGGGAGCTCCTACAATGAGCAGTTCTTC.

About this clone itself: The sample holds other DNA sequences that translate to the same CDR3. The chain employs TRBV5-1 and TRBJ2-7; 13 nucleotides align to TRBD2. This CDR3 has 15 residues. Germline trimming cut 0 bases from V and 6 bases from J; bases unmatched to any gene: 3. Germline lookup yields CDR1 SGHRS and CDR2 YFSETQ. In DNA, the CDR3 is TGCGCCAGCAGCTTGGGACTAGCGGGGGGTAGCGAGCAGTACTTC. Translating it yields CASSLGLAGGSEQYF.

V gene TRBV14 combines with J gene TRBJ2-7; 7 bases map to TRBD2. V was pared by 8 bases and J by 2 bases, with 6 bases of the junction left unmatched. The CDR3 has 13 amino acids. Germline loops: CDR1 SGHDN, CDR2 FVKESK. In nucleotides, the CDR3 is TGTGCCAGCGGAACTAGCGAGGCCTACGAGCAGTACTTC. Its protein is CASGTSEAYEQYF. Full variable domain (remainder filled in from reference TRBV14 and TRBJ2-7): EAGVTQFPSHSVIEKGQTVTLRCDPISGHDNLYWYRRVMGKEIKFLLHFVKESKQDESGMPNNRFLAERTGGTYSTLKVQPAELEDSGVYFCASGTSEAYEQYFGPGTRLTVT.

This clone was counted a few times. The CDR3: CAWNRPGQAFF. The CDR3, as DNA: TGTGCCTGGAATAGGCCAGGGCAAGCTTTCTTT. This chain joins TRBV30 and TRBJ1-1; D is perhaps TRBD1 (5 bases). The length of the CDR3 is 11 residues. Germline CDR1 reads GTSNPN; CDR2 reads SVGIG (reference sequence). V lost 4 bases and J lost 9, with 12 bases in between.

CDR3 nucleotides: TGTGCCAGCAGTGAACATAGCTATAACACCGGGGAGCTGTTTTTT. It codes for CASSEHSYNTGELFF. This chain connects TRBV2 to TRBJ2-2; D remains unclear. Trimming pared 2 bases from V and 2 bases from J, leaving 9 bases between. CDR3 size: 15 residues. The germline CDR1 and CDR2 sequences are SNHLY and FYNNEI.

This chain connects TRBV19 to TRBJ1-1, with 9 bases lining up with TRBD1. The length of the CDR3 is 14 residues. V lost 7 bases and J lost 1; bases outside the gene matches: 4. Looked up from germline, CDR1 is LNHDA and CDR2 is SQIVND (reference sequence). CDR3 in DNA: TGTGCCAGTAACCCGGGACAGGGGAACACTGAAGCTTTCTTT. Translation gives CASNPGQGNTEAFF.

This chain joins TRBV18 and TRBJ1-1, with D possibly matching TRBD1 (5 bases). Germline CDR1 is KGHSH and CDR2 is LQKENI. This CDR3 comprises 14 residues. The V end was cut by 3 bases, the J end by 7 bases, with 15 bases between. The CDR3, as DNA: TGTGCCAGCTCACCGGGGGGTAGAAGCATTGAAGCTTTCTTT. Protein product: CASSPGGRSIEAFF.

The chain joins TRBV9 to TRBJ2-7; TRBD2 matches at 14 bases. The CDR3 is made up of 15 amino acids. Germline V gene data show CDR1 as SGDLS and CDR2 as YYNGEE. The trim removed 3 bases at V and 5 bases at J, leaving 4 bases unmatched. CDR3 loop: CASSGGLAGGHEQYF. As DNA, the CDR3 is TGTGCCAGCAGCGGAGGACTAGCGGGAGGCCACGAGCAGTACTTC.

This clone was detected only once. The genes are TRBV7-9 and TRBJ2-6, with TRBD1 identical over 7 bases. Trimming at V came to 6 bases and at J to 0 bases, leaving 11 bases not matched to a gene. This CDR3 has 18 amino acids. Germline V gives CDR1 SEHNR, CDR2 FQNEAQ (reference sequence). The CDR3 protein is CASRHAGTDYSGANVLTF. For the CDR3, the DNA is TGTGCCAGCAGGCATGCCGGGACAGACTACTCTGGGGCCAACGTCCTGACTTTC. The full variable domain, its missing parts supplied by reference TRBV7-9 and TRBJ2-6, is DTGVSQNPRHKITKRGQNVTFRCDPISEHNRLYWYRQTLGQGPEFLTYFQNEAQLEKSRLLSDRFSAERPKGSFSTLEIQRTEQGDSAMYLCASRHAGTDYSGANVLTFGAGSRLTVL.

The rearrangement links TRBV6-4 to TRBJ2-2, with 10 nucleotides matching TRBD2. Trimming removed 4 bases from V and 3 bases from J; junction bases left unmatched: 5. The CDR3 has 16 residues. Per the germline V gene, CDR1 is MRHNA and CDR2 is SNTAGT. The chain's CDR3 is CASSALAGVYTGELFF. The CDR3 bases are TGTGCCAGCAGTGCCCTAGCGGGGGTGTACACCGGGGAGCTGTTTTTT.

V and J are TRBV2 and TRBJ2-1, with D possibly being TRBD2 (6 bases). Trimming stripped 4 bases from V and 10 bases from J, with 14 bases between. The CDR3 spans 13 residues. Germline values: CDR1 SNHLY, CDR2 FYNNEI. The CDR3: CASSVLVAAEQFF. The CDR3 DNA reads TGTGCCAGCAGTGTGTTGGTAGCGGCAGAGCAGTTCTTC. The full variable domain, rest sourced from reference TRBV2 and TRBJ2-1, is EPEVTQTPSHQVTQMGQEVILRCVPISNHLYFYWYRQILGQKVEFLVSFYNNEISEKSEIFDDQFSVERPDGSNFTLKIRSTKLEDSAMYFCASSVLVAAEQFFGPGTRLTVL.

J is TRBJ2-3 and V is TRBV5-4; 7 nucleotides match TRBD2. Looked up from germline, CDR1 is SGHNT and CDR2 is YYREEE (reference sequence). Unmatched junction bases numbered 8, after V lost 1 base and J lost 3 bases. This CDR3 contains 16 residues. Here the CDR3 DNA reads TGTGCCAGCAGCTTGACTCCCGAGGGAGGGACAGATACGCAGTATTTT. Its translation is CASSLTPEGGTDTQYF.

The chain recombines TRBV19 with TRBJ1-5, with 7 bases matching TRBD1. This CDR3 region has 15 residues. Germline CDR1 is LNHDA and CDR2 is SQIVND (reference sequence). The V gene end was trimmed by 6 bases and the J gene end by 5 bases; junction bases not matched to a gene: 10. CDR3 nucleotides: TGTGCCAGTAGCCTCTCCGGACAGGTGGATCAGCCCCAGCATTTT. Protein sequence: CASSLSGQVDQPQHF. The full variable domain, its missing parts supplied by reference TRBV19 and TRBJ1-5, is DGGITQSPKYLFRKEGQNVTLSCEQNLNHDAMYWYRQDPGQGLRLIYYSQIVNDFQKGDIAEGYSVSREKKESFPLTVTSAQKNPTAFYLCASSLSGQVDQPQHFGDGTRLSIL.

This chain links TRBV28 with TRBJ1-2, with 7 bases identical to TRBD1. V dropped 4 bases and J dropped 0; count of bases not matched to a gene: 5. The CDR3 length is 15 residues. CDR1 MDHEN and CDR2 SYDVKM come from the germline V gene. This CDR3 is CASSSFGTANYGYTF. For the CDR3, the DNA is TGTGCCAGCAGTTCTTTCGGGACAGCTAACTATGGCTACACCTTC.

CDR3 in amino acids: CASSLERGFGTDTQYF. The CDR3 nucleotides are TGCGCCAGCAGCTTGGAACGGGGTTTCGGCACAGATACGCAGTATTTT. V and J are TRBV5-1 and TRBJ2-3, with a possible D match to TRBD2 (5 bases). V was trimmed by 0 bases and J by 1 base, leaving 12 bases between them. The germline CDR1 and CDR2 sequences are SGHRS and YFSETQ. This CDR3 is built from 16 residues.

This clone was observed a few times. Here the CDR3 DNA reads TGTGCCAGTAGTATAGGACTAGCGCAAAACGAGCAGTACTTC. Protein: CASSIGLAQNEQYF. V usage is TRBV19 and J usage is TRBJ2-7; the match to TRBD2 covers 8 bases. CDR1 and CDR2 (germline): LNHDA, SQIVND (reference sequence). CDR3 length: 14 amino acids. The J segment lost 5 bases and the V segment lost 1 base, leaving 4 bases of the junction unmatched.